This TCR beta chain was sequenced during a study of T cell repertoires in cytomegalovirus infection. Background on the study: From public TCR beta signatures came an indication of both CMV infection and matching HLA type.

Study-level points and caveats: The ex vivo response showed dominance by HLA-C-restricted CMV-specific TCR beta clonotypes. CMV carriers having the relevant HLA were flagged by cumulative public TCR beta family frequency.

V lost 1 base and J lost 8; bases outside the gene matches: 5. CDR3 length: 13 amino acids. Germline CDR1 SQVTM, CDR2 ANQGSEA. Notes on this clonotype: Its antigen is unidentified.

TCRdb recomputed calls from the reads with MiXCR, one row per CDR3 protein. The sample contains 150,000 to 200,000 distinct CDR3 sequences, under 20% of which appear only once. The gene calls are TRBV29-1 and TRBJ2-1; the match to TRBD2 covers 7 bases. This clonotype originated in a human donor in good health (CMV status not recorded). Some clones in this sample may be carry-over from other donors' samples. The material sequenced was CD8+ T cells from PBMCs. The CDR3: CSVEGGGPYEQFF. CDR3 nucleotide sequence: TGCAGCGTTGAAGGGGGAGGGCCCTATGAGCAGTTCTTC.